The 16 T cell receptor beta chains in this list originate from one sample, sequenced in a study of shared clonotypes between healthy human individuals. The method was immunoSEQ multiplex PCR; TCRdb's version includes in-frame clones alone and lacks a portion of them. This table has under 300,000 clones, 50% to 80% appearing once. The specimen sequenced was memory CD4+ T cells sorted from blood. Subset denoted: CD45RA-negative fraction. These receptors were taken from a man aged 25 to 40 in good health.

The CDR3 protein is CASSLGRDRQAFF. CDR3 DNA: TGTGCCAGCAGCTTAGGTCGGGACAGGCAAGCTTTCTTT. This sequence joins TRBV7-8 and TRBJ1-1; 8 positions match TRBD1. This CDR3 region has 13 residues. Germline-derived CDR1 and CDR2 are SGHVS and FQNEAQ. Trimming at V came to 1 base and at J to 9 bases, leaving 4 bases not matched to a gene.

The genes are TRBV15 and TRBJ2-1; 8 bases agree with TRBD2. The germline CDR1 and CDR2 sequences are LNHNV and YYDKDF (reference sequence). V lost 5 bases and J lost 6; bases outside the gene matches: 12. The CDR3 length is 16 residues. CDR3 DNA sequence: TGTGCCACCAGCGGGGGAGGAGCGGGAGAGGGCAATGAGCAGTTCTTC. Amino acids: CATSGGGAGEGNEQFF.

The chain recombines TRBV28 with TRBJ2-7; TRBD1 aligns across 11 bases. Germline-derived CDR1 and CDR2 are MDHEN and SYDVKM. J lost 7 bases, V lost 6 bases, and 14 bases had no gene match. This CDR3 is built from 16 residues. Here the CDR3 DNA reads TGTGCCAGCAGCCCCTTCCGGGACAGGGGGATTTTAGAGCAGTACTTC. Its translation: CASSPFRDRGILEQYF.

The chain uses TRBV21-1 and TRBJ2-7; the D call TRBD2 from the table was never checked on the DNA. TRBV21-1 is shown as a pseudogene. The CDR3 has 14 amino acids. CDR3 in amino acids: CASSKKGLAYEQYF. The CDR3, as DNA: TGTGCCAGCAGCAAAAAGGGACTAGCCTACGAGCAGTACTTC.

J is TRBJ2-1 and V is TRBV29-1; 10 nucleotides line up with TRBD2. The V and J ends lost 8 bases and 0 bases, in that order; junction bases with no gene match: 22. CDR1 is SQVTM, CDR2 ANQGSEA, per germline. The CDR3 extends over 20 amino acids. The CDR3 region has the DNA TGCAGCACTTCGTTGGCTAGCGGGAGAGAACGGGTAGGCTCCTACAATGAGCAGTTCTTC. Protein: CSTSLASGRERVGSYNEQFF.

This clone was observed a single time. The genes are TRBV7-9 and TRBJ1-4, with D maybe TRBD1 (5 bases). Per germline, CDR1 SEHNR and CDR2 FQNEAQ (reference sequence). Between the trimmed V and J ends, which lost 3 bases and 7 bases, there was a span of 18 bases. The CDR3 extends over 16 amino acids. In DNA form, the CDR3 reads TGTGCCAGCAGCTTTGCAGGGTTCGCCTGGGGTGAAAAACTGTTTTTT. Translating gives CASSFAGFAWGEKLFF. The entire variable domain, with the rest obtained from reference TRBV7-9 and TRBJ1-4, is as follows: DTGVSQNPRHKITKRGQNVTFRCDPISEHNRLYWYRQTLGQGPEFLTYFQNEAQLEKSRLLSDRFSAERPKGSFSTLEIQRTEQGDSAMYLCASSFAGFAWGEKLFFGSGTQLSVL.

In its sample, this clone was seen once. The chain carries TRBV28 and TRBJ2-3; no clear D. With 5 bases removed from V and 12 bases from J, the gap between germline ends came to 15 bases. Germline assignment: CDR1 MDHEN and CDR2 SYDVKM. The CDR3 consists of 12 residues. The CDR3: CASSRAGRGQYF. DNA of the CDR3: TGTGCCAGCAGTCGAGCTGGGCGAGGACAGTATTTT.

The rearrangement joins TRBV6-6 to TRBJ2-6; D unclear. The length of the CDR3 is 14 residues. CDR1 and CDR2 from the germline V gene are MNHNY and SVGAGI (reference sequence). Trimming took 8 bases from V and 2 from J, leaving 10 bases between them. DNA for the CDR3: TGTGCCAGCGTTATAGGCACTGGGGCCAACGTCCTGACTTTC. Translated: CASVIGTGANVLTF.

The J gene is TRBJ2-5, the V gene TRBV5-4; TRBD1 is a possible D gene (5 bases). The length of the CDR3 is 14 residues. The V and J ends lost 0 bases and 4 bases respectively, with 10 bases between them. The germline V gene encodes CDR1 SGHNT and CDR2 YYREEE (reference sequence). The CDR3 DNA reads TGTGCCAGCAGCTTGGCAACAGGACCAGAGACCCAGTACTTC. Amino acid sequence: CASSLATGPETQYF.

This clone was seen ten or more times. The genes are TRBV19 and TRBJ1-2, with no clear D. Trimming cost V 5 bases and J 7 bases, with 14 bases left between them. CDR1 and CDR2 from the germline V gene are LNHDA and SQIVND (reference sequence). CDR3 length equals 13 residues. The CDR3: CASSPESFVGYTF. The DNA for the CDR3 is TGTGCCAGTAGTCCAGAATCCTTCGTTGGCTACACCTTC.

CDR3 coding DNA: TGTGCCTGGAGTCCACGCCCTAGGGAGACCCAGTACTTC. Translated, it gives CAWSPRPRETQYF. V and J are TRBV30 and TRBJ2-5, with D unresolved. CDR1 and CDR2 from the germline V gene are GTSNPN and SVGIG (reference sequence). Trimming removed 2 bases at V and 5 bases at J, with 12 bases between. This CDR3 comprises 13 residues.

In DNA form, the CDR3 reads TGTGCAAGTCGCTTTTTAGTCCGTGGCCCCGGGACAGCCTACAATGAGCAGTTCTTC. This sequence encodes CASRFLVRGPGTAYNEQFF. The chain is built from TRBV12-2 and TRBJ2-1; TRBD1, the table's D call, lacks a check against the DNA. TRBV12-2 is deemed a pseudogene. The CDR3 length is 19 residues.

The genes are TRBV2 and TRBJ2-1; 12 bases fit TRBD2. Germline CDR1 and CDR2: SNHLY and FYNNEI. This CDR3 has 14 residues. V shed 5 bases, J shed 8 bases, and the junction held 4 bases outside the gene matches. The CDR3: CASSRTSGTDEQFF. In nucleotides, the CDR3 is TGTGCCAGCAGTAGGACTAGCGGGACGGATGAGCAGTTCTTC.

This clone has more than one count but fewer than ten. The rearrangement joins TRBV7-6 to TRBJ2-3; unclear D gene. The V gene's germline CDR1 is SGHVS and CDR2 FNYEAQ. The CDR3 covers 15 residues. Trimming pared 0 bases from V and 2 bases from J, leaving 9 bases between. The CDR3 DNA is TGTGCCAGCAGCTTAGCAAGGGTCTCCACAGATACGCAGTATTTT. It specifies CASSLARVSTDTQYF. The variable domain in full, with the rest retrieved from reference TRBV7-6 and TRBJ2-3, is GAGVSQSPRYKVTKRGQDVALRCDPISGHVSLYWYRQALGQGPEFLTYFNYEAQQDKSGLPNDRFSAERPEGSISTLTIQRTEQRDSAMYRCASSLARVSTDTQYFGPGTRLTVL.

CDR3 sequence reads: CASSLDLGHTDTQYF. In DNA, the CDR3 is TGTGCCAGCAGCTTAGATCTAGGGCACACAGATACGCAGTATTTT. The gene calls are TRBV11-2 and TRBJ2-3; D not certain. The CDR3 has 15 residues. Germline lookup yields CDR1 SGHAT and CDR2 FQNNGV. Trimming pared 0 bases from V and 2 bases from J, leaving 9 bases between.

The J gene is TRBJ2-7, the V gene TRBV2; D is unclear. V dropped 8 bases and J dropped 3 bases, with 8 bases sitting between them. Germline lookup yields CDR1 SNHLY and CDR2 FYNNEI. The CDR3 runs to 11 residues. CDR3 amino acids: CASGFDYEQYF. CDR3 sequence (DNA): TGTGCCAGCGGCTTCGACTACGAGCAGTACTTC. Full variable domain (missing parts from reference TRBV2 and TRBJ2-7): EPEVTQTPSHQVTQMGQEVILRCVPISNHLYFYWYRQILGQKVEFLVSFYNNEISEKSEIFDDQFSVERPDGSNFTLKIRSTKLEDSAMYFCASGFDYEQYFGPGTRLTVT.